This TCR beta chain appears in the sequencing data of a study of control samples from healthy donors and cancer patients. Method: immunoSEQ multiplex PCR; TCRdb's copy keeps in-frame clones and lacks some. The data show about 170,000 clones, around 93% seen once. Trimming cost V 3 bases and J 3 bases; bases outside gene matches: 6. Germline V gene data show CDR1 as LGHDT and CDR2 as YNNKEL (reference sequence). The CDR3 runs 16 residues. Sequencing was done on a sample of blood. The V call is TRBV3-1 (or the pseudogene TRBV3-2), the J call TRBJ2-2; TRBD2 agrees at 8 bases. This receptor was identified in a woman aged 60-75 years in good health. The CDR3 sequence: CASSHRGGTDTGELFF. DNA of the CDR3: TGTGCCAGCAGCCATCGCGGGGGGACCGACACCGGGGAGCTGTTTTTT.